Listed below are T cell receptor beta chains from one sample, sequenced in a study of blood T cell repertoires in COVID-19. The data were produced by immunoSEQ multiplex PCR, yet TCRdb's version contains in-frame clones alone and is incomplete. The sample lists 150,000 to 200,000 clones, 75% to 90% seen once, with 2% to 2.5% in the top ten. The material sequenced was PBMCs or T cells enriched from blood (not recorded which). The receptors come from a woman between 35 and 50 years old with acute COVID-19. Both conserved end residues are part of each CDR3. A D gene is named only where the DNA matches it firmly. For some rows the clone size is stated as once, few or many, or as a class when expanded; others skip it.

D gene	V gene	J gene	clone size	CDR3 protein	CDR3 DNA
TRBD1	TRBV10-1	TRBJ1-1	.	CASSPGGLRTEAFF	TGCGCCAGCAGTCCAGGGGGCTTGAGGACTGAAGCTTTCTTT
TRBD2	TRBV3-1/TRBV3-2	TRBJ2-5	.	CASSQRGPSGPKETQYF	TGTGCCAGCAGCCAACGGGGGCCTAGCGGGCCCAAAGAGACCCAGTACTTC
TRBD1	TRBV27	TRBJ2-5	.	CASSYRGRQETQYF	TGTGCCAGCTCCTACAGGGGGCGTCAAGAGACCCAGTACTTC
TRBD1	TRBV2	TRBJ1-2	.	CASSERGTAFYYGYTF	TGTGCCAGCAGTGAACGGGGGACAGCTTTTTACTATGGCTACACCTTC
.	TRBV7-2	TRBJ2-3	.	CASSLALSRGDTQYF	TGTGCCAGCAGCTTAGCGCTTAGTAGAGGAGATACGCAGTATTTT
.	TRBV11-2	TRBJ1-1	.	CASSSLTGNTEAFF	TGTGCCAGCAGCTCTCTGACAGGGAACACTGAAGCTTTCTTT
TRBD2	TRBV9	TRBJ2-3	.	CASSLGLAGVADTQYF	TGTGCCAGCAGCCTTGGACTAGCGGGAGTAGCAGATACGCAGTATTTT
TRBD1	TRBV6-5	TRBJ1-1	medium-sized	CATPGQGEAFF	TGTGCCACCCCGGGACAGGGTGAAGCTTTCTTT
.	TRBV5-1	TRBJ1-4	.	CASSLGGTATNEKLFF	TGCGCCAGCAGCTTGGGCGGCACTGCAACTAATGAAAAACTGTTTTTT
TRBD1	TRBV19	TRBJ1-1	.	CASSFTGGSTEAFF	TGTGCCAGTAGTTTCACAGGGGGATCCACTGAAGCTTTCTTT
.	TRBV19	TRBJ2-5	.	CASTKGGQLYQETQYF	TGTGCCAGTACCAAAGGCGGACAGCTTTACCAAGAGACCCAGTACTTC
.	TRBV5-4	TRBJ1-1	.	CASSGRTVSKNTEAFF	TGTGCCAGCAGCGGCAGGACAGTCTCTAAGAACACTGAAGCTTTCTTT
.	TRBV4-1	TRBJ1-2	.	CASSPFRGKNYGYTF	TGCGCCAGCAGCCCCTTTCGGGGGAAGAACTATGGCTACACCTTC
TRBD1	TRBV11-3	TRBJ1-3	.	CASSYGQVYGNTIYF	TGTGCCAGCAGCTACGGACAGGTCTACGGAAACACCATATATTTT
TRBD2	TRBV28	TRBJ2-1	.	CATLASGDNEQFF	TGTGCCACACTCGCCAGCGGGGACAATGAGCAGTTCTTC
.	TRBV24-1	TRBJ2-1	once	CATSDRSGTTGRAFF	TGTGCCACCAGTGATCGCAGTGGGACAACAGGGAGGGCGTTCTTC
.	TRBV5-4	TRBJ2-5	.	CASSSFGGTFQETQYF	TGTGCCAGCAGCTCGTTTGGGGGGACGTTTCAAGAGACCCAGTACTTC
.	TRBV9	TRBJ2-7	many	CASSYGNGYEQYF	TGTGCCAGCAGCTACGGGAACGGCTACGAGCAGTACTTC
TRBD1	TRBV27	TRBJ1-1	once	CASSLSFPNRGTIAEAFF	TGTGCCAGCAGTTTATCTTTCCCTAACAGGGGGACGATCGCTGAAGCTTTCTTT
.	TRBV28	TRBJ1-1	.	CASTMDSLMNTEAFF	TGTGCCAGCACGATGGACAGTCTCATGAACACTGAAGCTTTCTTT
TRBD2	TRBV7-9	TRBJ2-3	.	CASSSGTDTQYF	TGTGCCAGCTCTAGCGGAACAGATACGCAGTATTTT
TRBD1	TRBV25-1	TRBJ1-5	few	CASGGGQGNQPQHF	TGTGCCAGCGGGGGGGGACAGGGCAATCAGCCCCAGCATTTT
.	TRBV18	TRBJ1-1	.	CASSPPRGSGGEAFF	TGTGCCAGCTCACCACCGAGGGGCTCCGGGGGGGAAGCTTTCTTT
TRBD1	TRBV5-1	TRBJ1-5	.	CASSVTGTQPQHF	TGCGCCAGCAGCGTGACAGGGACTCAGCCCCAGCATTTT